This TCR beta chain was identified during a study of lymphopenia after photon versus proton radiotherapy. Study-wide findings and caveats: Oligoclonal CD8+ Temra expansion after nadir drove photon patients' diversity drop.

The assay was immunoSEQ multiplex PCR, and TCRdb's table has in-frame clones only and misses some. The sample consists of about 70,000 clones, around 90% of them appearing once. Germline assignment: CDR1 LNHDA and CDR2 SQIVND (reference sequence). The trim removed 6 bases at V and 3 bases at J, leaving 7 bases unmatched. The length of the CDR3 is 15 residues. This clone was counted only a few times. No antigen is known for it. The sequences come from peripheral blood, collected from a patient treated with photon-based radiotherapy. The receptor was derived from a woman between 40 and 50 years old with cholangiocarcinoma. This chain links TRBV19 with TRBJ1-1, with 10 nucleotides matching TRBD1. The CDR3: CASRRQGATYTEAFF. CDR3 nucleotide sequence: TGTGCCAGTAGGCGACAGGGGGCTACTTACACTGAAGCTTTCTTT.